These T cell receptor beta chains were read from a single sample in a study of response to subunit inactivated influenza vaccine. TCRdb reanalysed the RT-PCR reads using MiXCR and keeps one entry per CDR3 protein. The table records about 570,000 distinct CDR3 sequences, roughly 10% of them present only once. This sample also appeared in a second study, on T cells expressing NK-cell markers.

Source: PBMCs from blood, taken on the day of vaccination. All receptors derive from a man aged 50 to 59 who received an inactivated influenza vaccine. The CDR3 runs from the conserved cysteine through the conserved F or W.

CDR3: CASSQGRMETQYF
J: TRBJ2-5
V: TRBV4-1

CDR3: CASSLARLVREKLFF
J: TRBJ1-4
V: TRBV12-3/TRBV12-4

CDR3: CSASRTGTARNQPQHF
J: TRBJ1-5
V: TRBV20-1

CDR3: CSVEQGSYEQYF
J: TRBJ2-7
V: TRBV29-1

CDR3: CASSRGLAGNPYEQYF
J: TRBJ2-7
V: TRBV6-1

CDR3: CASRTQTSGGFSTDTQYF
J: TRBJ2-3
V: TRBV11-2

CDR3: CASSGQGDNQPQHF
J: TRBJ1-5
V: TRBV18

CDR3: CASSQETGNSPLHF
J: TRBJ1-6
V: TRBV14

CDR3: CASSLVMGQVNTEAFF
J: TRBJ1-1
V: TRBV11-2

CDR3: CATSRERLVYEQFF
J: TRBJ2-1
V: TRBV15

CDR3: CASSYSTGGIGEQYF
J: TRBJ2-7
V: TRBV6-5

CDR3: CASSQETGANEQYF
J: TRBJ2-7
V: TRBV14

CDR3: CSARPPNTGELFF
J: TRBJ2-2
V: TRBV20-1

CDR3: CSAGQGSFYNEQFF
J: TRBJ2-1
V: TRBV20-1

CDR3: CSVGTGYYEQYF
J: TRBJ2-7
V: TRBV29-1

CDR3: CASRTPGTDSYNEQFF
J: TRBJ2-1
V: TRBV12-3/TRBV12-4